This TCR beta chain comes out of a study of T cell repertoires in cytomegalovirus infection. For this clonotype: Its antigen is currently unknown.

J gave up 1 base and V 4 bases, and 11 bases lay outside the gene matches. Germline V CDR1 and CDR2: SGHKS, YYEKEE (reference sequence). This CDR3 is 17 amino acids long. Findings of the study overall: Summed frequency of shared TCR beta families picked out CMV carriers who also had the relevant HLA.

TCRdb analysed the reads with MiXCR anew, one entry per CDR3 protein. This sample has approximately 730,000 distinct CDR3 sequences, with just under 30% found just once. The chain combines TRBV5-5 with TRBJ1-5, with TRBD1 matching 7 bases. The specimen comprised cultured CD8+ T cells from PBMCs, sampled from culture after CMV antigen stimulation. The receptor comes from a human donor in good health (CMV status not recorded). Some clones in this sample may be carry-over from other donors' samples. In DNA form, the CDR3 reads TGTGCCAGCAGCCCAGCTCCGGGACAGTGGAGCAATCAGCCCCAGCATTTT. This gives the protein CASSPAPGQWSNQPQHF. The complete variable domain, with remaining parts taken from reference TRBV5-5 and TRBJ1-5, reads DAGVTQSPTHLIKTRGQQVTLRCSPISGHKSVSWYQQVLGQGPQFIFQYYEKEERGRGNFPDRFSARQFPNYSSELNVNALLLGDSALYLCASSPAPGQWSNQPQHFGDGTRLSIL.